The 23 T cell receptor beta chains listed next were all sequenced from one sample in a study of OX40 agonist ivuxolimab in advanced cancers. Only in-frame clones appear in the TCRdb table, and some are missing; sequencing was by immunoSEQ multiplex PCR. Found here are fewer than 25,000 clones, 80% to 90% of them singletons; the top ten hold 25% to 40%. The sample here was CD4+ or CD8+ T cells sorted from blood, taken in a trial of the OX40 agonist ivuxolimab. These receptors originate from an adult with an advanced solid tumor such as melanoma, head and neck, liver or kidney cancer.

This chain uses TRBV29-1 with TRBJ1-1, with no clear D. The CDR3 is made up of 16 amino acids. CDR1 and CDR2 (germline): SQVTM, ANQGSEA. Trimming took off 3 bases at V and 7 bases at J, with 24 bases between the two ends. As DNA, the CDR3 is TGCAGCGTTGATGGTTGGGAGTTGGGCATGATGGGTGAAGCTTTCTTT. As protein: CSVDGWELGMMGEAFF.

This chain uses TRBV10-2 with TRBJ1-1; no definite D call. This CDR3 is built from 11 residues. Germline lookup yields CDR1 WSHSY and CDR2 SAAADI. The V and J ends lost 5 bases and 8 bases respectively, with 9 bases between them. The DNA for the CDR3 is TGCGCCAGCAGTCCTGGACGGGAAGCTTTCTTT. This translates into CASSPGREAFF.

This clone was seen a single time. The rearrangement uses TRBV2 and TRBJ1-5; D unresolved. V gave up 2 bases and J gave up 2 bases, with 10 bases separating them. From germline, CDR1 is SNHLY and CDR2 FYNNEI. The length of the CDR3 is 15 residues. CDR3 DNA sequence: TGTGCCAGCAGTGAAACTCCCTTGGGCAATCAGCCCCAGCATTTT. Amino acids: CASSETPLGNQPQHF.

V gene TRBV11-2 combines with J gene TRBJ2-1; 11 positions match TRBD1. The length of the CDR3 is 13 residues. Germline trimming cut 5 bases from V and 12 bases from J; bases unmatched to any gene: 6. Germline V CDR1 and CDR2: SGHAT, FQNNGV. The chain's CDR3 is CASSAGTGGRQFF. CDR3 coding DNA: TGTGCCAGCAGCGCCGGGACAGGGGGTAGGCAGTTCTTC.

The chain couples TRBV2 to TRBJ1-1; maybe TRBD1 (6 bases). CDR1 and CDR2 (germline): SNHLY, FYNNEI. V was trimmed by 5 bases and J by 1 base, leaving 11 bases between them. CDR3 length: 14 amino acids. The CDR3 nucleotides read TGTGCCAGCAGTACGGGGGGGCCGAACACTGAAGCTTTCTTT. Amino acids: CASSTGGPNTEAFF.

The J gene is TRBJ2-7, the V gene TRBV9; D remains unclear. With 7 bases removed from V and 1 base from J, the gap between germline ends came to 6 bases. CDR3 length: 11 amino acids. Germline CDR1 and CDR2: SGDLS and YYNGEE. The CDR3 region is CASGPSYEQYF. The CDR3 DNA reads TGTGCCAGCGGACCTTCCTACGAGCAGTACTTC. The whole variable domain, remainder taken from reference TRBV9 and TRBJ2-7, is DSGVTQTPKHLITATGQRVTLRCSPRSGDLSVYWYQQSLDQGLQFLIQYYNGEERAKGNILERFSAQQFPDLHSELNLSSLELGDSALYFCASGPSYEQYFGPGTRLTVT.

The chain combines TRBV7-3 with TRBJ2-1, with D hard to call. The CDR3 contains 14 residues. The V and J ends lost 6 bases and 4 bases respectively, with 13 bases between them. The germline gives CDR1 SGHTA, CDR2 FQGTGA. The CDR3 DNA sequence: TGTGCCAGCAGGACTCCTTACCAATACAATGAGCAGTTCTTC. It encodes CASRTPYQYNEQFF.

V gene TRBV2 combines with J gene TRBJ2-5; 14 positions match TRBD2. The CDR3 is 17 amino acids. In germline, CDR1 is SNHLY, CDR2 FYNNEI. V shed 1 base and J 1 base; nucleotides not matched to a gene: 2. CDR3 sequence reads: CASSEGGLAGGQETQYF. The CDR3 DNA reads as TGTGCCAGCAGTGAAGGCGGACTAGCGGGGGGCCAAGAGACCCAGTACTTC. The full variable domain, with the rest looked up from reference TRBV2 and TRBJ2-5, is EPEVTQTPSHQVTQMGQEVILRCVPISNHLYFYWYRQILGQKVEFLVSFYNNEISEKSEIFDDQFSVERPDGSNFTLKIRSTKLEDSAMYFCASSEGGLAGGQETQYFGPGTRLLVL.

This clone was seen at least ten times. This chain joins TRBV4-1 and TRBJ2-5, with D uncertain. Germline loops: CDR1 MGHRA, CDR2 YSYEKL. The CDR3 is 14 residues long. V was trimmed by 1 base and J by 2 bases, leaving 8 bases between them. CDR3 amino acids: CASSQAVTQETQYF. The CDR3 DNA follows: TGCGCCAGCAGCCAAGCGGTGACACAAGAGACCCAGTACTTC.

The rearrangement joins TRBV6-6 to TRBJ1-6, with a tentative D call TRBD1 (6 bases). Trimming stripped 5 bases from V and 7 bases from J, with 15 bases between. Germline values: CDR1 MNHNY, CDR2 SVGAGI (reference sequence). CDR3 length: 15 residues. The CDR3 coding sequence is TGTGCCAGCAGTCCACCCGGACAGCTAAATTCACCCCTCCACTTT. Translated, it gives CASSPPGQLNSPLHF.

The CDR3 DNA follows: TGTGCCAGCAGCTTAGGTCTAGCGGGGGAGATCGACAACGAGCAGTACTTC. This translates into CASSLGLAGEIDNEQYF. The chain links TRBV7-6 to TRBJ2-7, with TRBD2 identical over 10 bases. V shed 1 base and J 5 bases; nucleotides not matched to a gene: 11. The CDR3 has 17 residues. The germline gives CDR1 SGHVS, CDR2 FNYEAQ.

V is TRBV27 and J is TRBJ2-3; TRBD2 agrees at 8 bases. Germline-derived CDR1 and CDR2 are MNHEY and SMNVEV (reference sequence). The V gene end was trimmed by 2 bases and the J gene end by 9 bases; junction bases not matched to a gene: 10. There are 15 residues in the CDR3. CDR3 in amino acids: CASSLGWSGSDTQYF. The CDR3 nucleotides read TGTGCCAGCAGTTTAGGTTGGAGCGGGAGTGACACGCAGTATTTT.

This sequence joins TRBV27 and TRBJ2-7; 7 nucleotides agree with TRBD2. In germline, CDR1 is MNHEY, CDR2 SMNVEV (reference sequence). The junction had 7 bases not matched to a gene; V was cut back by 2 bases and J by 3 bases. This CDR3 region has 15 residues. CDR3 loop: CASSLVEGTNYEQYF. The CDR3 DNA is TGTGCCAGCAGTTTAGTGGAGGGGACTAACTACGAGCAGTACTTC.

The chain uses TRBV6-1 and TRBJ2-7; no clear D gene. V was clipped by 3 bases and J by 3 bases, with 15 bases between them. This CDR3 contains 15 residues. Per the germline V gene, CDR1 is MNHNS and CDR2 is SASEGT. CDR3 loop: CASSDYVAVNYEQYF. CDR3 coding DNA: TGTGCCAGCAGTGATTATGTGGCAGTTAACTACGAGCAGTACTTC.

The gene calls are TRBV15 and TRBJ2-1; the D is unclear. V lost 0 bases and J 1 base, leaving 13 bases between the germline ends. CDR1 is LNHNV and CDR2 is YYDKDF in the germline V gene (reference sequence). The CDR3 sequence is 17 residues long. The CDR3 DNA is TGTGCCACCAGCAGAGATGACCTTGGCGGTTCCTACAATGAGCAGTTCTTC. Protein sequence: CATSRDDLGGSYNEQFF.

In this sample, this clone turned up once. The J gene is TRBJ2-3, the V gene TRBV30, with D perhaps TRBD2 (5 bases). The V gene lost 0 bases and the J gene lost 3 bases, with 13 bases spanning the gap. This CDR3 is 15 amino acids long. Per the germline V gene, CDR1 is GTSNPN and CDR2 is SVGIG (reference sequence). In DNA form, the CDR3 reads TGTGCCTGGAGTGTACTTCCTAGCCTGACAGATACGCAGTATTTT. Protein product: CAWSVLPSLTDTQYF.

The chain combines TRBV7-8 with TRBJ2-5; possibly TRBD2 for D (6 bases). V lost 3 bases and J lost 5, with 19 bases in between. The CDR3 runs 16 residues. CDR1 is SGHVS and CDR2 is FQNEAQ in the germline V gene. The CDR3 loop reads CASSFPNGGENETQYF. The CDR3 DNA sequence: TGTGCCAGCAGCTTCCCAAACGGCGGGGAGAACGAGACCCAGTACTTC.

V is TRBV2 and J is TRBJ2-7, with TRBD1 as a possible D gene (5 bases). Germline CDR1 and CDR2: SNHLY and FYNNEI. The CDR3 is 15 amino acids. V was pared by 1 base and J by 0 bases, with 10 bases between. The CDR3 DNA reads TGTGCCAGCAGTGAAGTGGAAGGGGTCTCCTACGAGCAGTACTTC. This translates into CASSEVEGVSYEQYF. The full variable domain, in which reference TRBV2 and TRBJ2-7 provide the parts outside the CDR3, is EPEVTQTPSHQVTQMGQEVILRCVPISNHLYFYWYRQILGQKVEFLVSFYNNEISEKSEIFDDQFSVERPDGSNFTLKIRSTKLEDSAMYFCASSEVEGVSYEQYFGPGTRLTVT.

CDR3: CASSEPGGQETQYF. The CDR3 coding sequence is TGTGCCAGCAGTGAACCAGGGGGACAAGAGACCCAGTACTTC. This rearrangement joins TRBV2 to TRBJ2-5; 7 nucleotides match TRBD1. This CDR3 contains 14 residues. After removal of 2 bases from V and 2 bases from J, the junction contained 2 bases not matched to a gene. Germline V gives CDR1 SNHLY, CDR2 FYNNEI.

The rearrangement uses TRBV5-8 and TRBJ2-3, with D perhaps TRBD1 (5 bases). Germline V gene data show CDR1 as SGHTS and CDR2 as YDEGEE. The V end lost 4 bases, the J end lost 0 bases, and 9 bases lay between the germline ends. The CDR3 consists of 14 residues. The CDR3 loop is CASSLRTSTDTQYF. CDR3 DNA sequence: TGTGCCAGCAGCCTACGGACAAGCACAGATACGCAGTATTTT.

The chain has TRBV30 and TRBJ2-7; tentatively, D is TRBD1 or TRBD2 (5 bases each). Trimming stripped 8 bases from V and 3 bases from J, with 11 bases between. The length of the CDR3 is 11 residues. Germline assignment: CDR1 GTSNPN and CDR2 SVGIG (reference sequence). The CDR3 spells CALTRGYEQYF. The CDR3 nucleotides read TGTGCCCTCACGAGGGGCTACGAGCAGTACTTC.

This clone has just a few counts. The chain combines TRBV28 with TRBJ1-1, with a possible D match to TRBD1 (5 bases). Germline CDR1 reads MDHEN; CDR2 reads SYDVKM. The CDR3 runs to 14 residues. V was cut by 6 bases and J by 1 base, with 12 bases left in between. The CDR3 region has the DNA TGTGCCAGCAGGGATAGGGGCGGGAACACTGAAGCTTTCTTT. This codes for CASRDRGGNTEAFF.

This rearrangement joins TRBV7-8 to TRBJ2-7; D gene unclear. V was pared by 3 bases and J by 0 bases, with 3 bases between. Germline V gene sequence: CDR1 SGHVS, CDR2 FQNEAQ. The CDR3 is 12 residues long. In DNA form, the CDR3 reads TGTGCCAGCAGCTTCGACTCCTACGAGCAGTACTTC. Amino acid sequence: CASSFDSYEQYF.